This T cell receptor beta chain was sequenced during a study of T-cell reconstitution after alpha-beta-depleted transplantation in children. Study observations and caveats: By one year post-transplant, T-cell counts and diversity largely arose from T cells that were newly produced. Certain patients had high TCRbeta diversity at day 60, and it came from recipient T cells and thymic progenitors that survived. Alpha-beta T cells present about two months after transplant were reported to originate from several hundred expanded graft clones.

The TCRbeta library incorporated unique molecular identifiers. TCRdb called the PCR reads again in MiXCR, with one record for every CDR3 protein. The table has about 980,000 distinct CDR3 sequences, roughly 29% seen once; the top ten hold under 30%. The V gene's germline CDR1 is SQVTM and CDR2 ANQGSEA. CDR3 size: 17 residues. Details on this clonotype: Its target is not known.

The receptor's source is a boy in the first two years of life who had a stem cell transplant for SCID, so the T cells may come from the graft donor. V is TRBV29-1 and J is TRBJ2-2, with D possibly being TRBD2 (6 bases). The material was PBMCs, mostly from graft donor cells, obtained 360 days after TCRalphabeta/CD19-depleted stem cell transplant. The CDR3 nucleotides are TGCAGGGGATTGGGGGGAGGTTTCCTCCCGAACACCGGGGAGCTGTTTTTT. Translated, it gives CRGLGGGFLPNTGELFF.